The 30 T cell receptor beta chains listed next were all sequenced from one sample in a study of cytotoxic CD8 clonotypes in ibrutinib-treated CLL. Sequenced by immunoSEQ multiplex PCR; TCRdb stores in-frame clones only, minus some. Of 130,000 or so clones listed, 80% to 90% were seen once; the top ten hold roughly 3.5%. The sample in question was PBMCs, obtained after 24 months of ibrutinib treatment. All receptors come from a human donor with chronic lymphocytic leukemia.

CDR3 in amino acids: CASSLGGYGEAFF. In DNA, the CDR3 is TGTGCCAGCAGCTTAGGGGGGTACGGTGAAGCTTTCTTT. The chain carries TRBV11-2 and TRBJ1-1; possible D gene TRBD1, 5 bases. This CDR3 contains 13 residues. Germline V lookup: CDR1 SGHAT, CDR2 FQNNGV. Deletions cut 1 base from V and 7 bases from J, with 10 bases between.

This chain connects TRBV28 to TRBJ1-4; D ambiguous. The CDR3 consists of 16 residues. Trimming removed 1 base at V and 4 bases at J, with 13 bases between. The germline V gene has CDR1 MDHEN and CDR2 SYDVKM. CDR3 amino acids: CASSLLRGAGNEKLFF. CDR3 in DNA: TGTGCCAGCAGTTTATTGCGGGGTGCGGGTAATGAAAAACTGTTTTTT.

V gene TRBV28 combines with J gene TRBJ2-7; weak D call: TRBD2 (7 bases). Germline CDR1 and CDR2: MDHEN and SYDVKM. CDR3 length: 14 amino acids. Trimming cost V 1 base and J 7 bases, with 14 bases left between them. In nucleotides, the CDR3 is TGTGCCAGCAGTTTATCTCGGGGGGCAGGGGAGCAGTACTTC. This encodes CASSLSRGAGEQYF.

J is TRBJ1-5 and V is TRBV5-5; TRBD1 is a possible D gene (5 bases). The V gene lost 4 bases and the J gene lost 3 bases, with 14 bases spanning the gap. Germline CDR1 and CDR2: SGHKS and YYEKEE (reference sequence). The CDR3 is 15 amino acids. CDR3 sequence (DNA): TGTGCCAGCAGCCGGGACGGAGGCTCCAATCAGCCCCAGCATTTT. Residues: CASSRDGGSNQPQHF.

This chain joins TRBV5-4 and TRBJ1-2; 7 nucleotides line up with TRBD1. The CDR3 spans 15 residues. V lost 2 bases to trimming and J lost 2 bases; unmatched junction nucleotides: 6. Per germline, CDR1 SGHNT and CDR2 YYREEE (reference sequence). The CDR3 nucleotides read TGTGCCAGCAGCTTACCGCGACAGGGAAACTATGGCTACACCTTC. This encodes CASSLPRQGNYGYTF.

The chain recombines TRBV6-1 with TRBJ1-2; TRBD1 aligns across 7 bases. The CDR3 sequence is 15 residues long. Germline trimming cut 6 bases from V and 3 bases from J; bases unmatched to any gene: 10. CDR1 is MNHNS, CDR2 SASEGT, per germline. The CDR3 is CASRARTGPYYGYTF. The CDR3 DNA follows: TGTGCCAGCAGAGCCCGGACAGGCCCCTACTATGGCTACACCTTC.

This chain links TRBV6-5 with TRBJ1-1; D ambiguous. The CDR3 has 11 amino acids. Germline V gene sequence: CDR1 MNHEY, CDR2 SVGAGI. The germline V and J ends were trimmed by 6 bases and 1 base, with 3 bases remaining between them. The chain's CDR3 is CASRENTEAFF. The CDR3 nucleotides are TGTGCCAGCAGGGAGAACACTGAAGCTTTCTTT.

V and J are TRBV11-2 and TRBJ2-3; TRBD2 matches 8 bases. Germline trimming cut 0 bases from V and 0 bases from J; bases unmatched to any gene: 2. The CDR3 runs to 16 residues. The V gene's germline CDR1 is SGHAT and CDR2 FQNNGV. In DNA form, the CDR3 reads TGTGCCAGCAGCTTAGACGGGGGGGCTAGCACAGATACGCAGTATTTT. Amino acid sequence: CASSLDGGASTDTQYF.

Regarding this clone: Other DNA sequences of this sample code for an identical CDR3. The chain links TRBV2 to TRBJ2-2; D may be TRBD2 (6 bases). This CDR3 contains 14 residues. V was trimmed by 7 bases and J by 1 base, leaving 10 bases between them. Germline values: CDR1 SNHLY, CDR2 FYNNEI. CDR3 sequence: CASKGGVNTGELFF. The DNA for the CDR3 is TGTGCCAGCAAGGGAGGAGTGAACACCGGGGAGCTGTTTTTT.

The chain's CDR3 is CASSQFRKTQYF. The CDR3 bases are TGTGCCAGCAGCCAGTTTAGGAAGACCCAGTACTTC. The gene calls are TRBV14 and TRBJ2-5; D gene unclear. With 3 bases removed from V and 6 bases from J, the gap between germline ends came to 8 bases. This CDR3 contains 12 residues. Germline-derived CDR1 and CDR2 are SGHDN and FVKESK.

The CDR3 protein is CASSGTIYGYTF. In DNA form, the CDR3 reads TGCGCCAGCTCCGGGACCATTTATGGCTACACCTTC. The chain links TRBV5-1 to TRBJ1-2, with D possibly matching TRBD1 (5 bases). Germline V gene data show CDR1 as SGHRS and CDR2 as YFSETQ. The CDR3 totals 12 residues. The ends were cut back, 7 bases at V and 5 bases at J, with 12 bases in the middle.

This chain connects TRBV5-1 to TRBJ2-1; TRBD2 agrees at 7 bases. In germline, CDR1 is SGHRS, CDR2 YFSETQ. This CDR3 contains 14 residues. V lost 0 bases and J lost 6; bases outside the gene matches: 3. CDR3 DNA: TGCGCCAGCAGCTTGGACGGGACTATCAATGAGCAGTTCTTC. This codes for CASSLDGTINEQFF.

This chain links TRBV7-2 with TRBJ2-1; D tentatively fits TRBD1 or TRBD2 (6 bases each). Germline V gene data show CDR1 as SGHTA and CDR2 as FQGNSA. The ends were cut back, 5 bases at V and 9 bases at J, with 14 bases in the middle. CDR3 size: 13 residues. The CDR3 DNA sequence: TGTGCCAGCAGCGAGCAGGGGCGGGGTGAGCAGTTCTTC. Translation: CASSEQGRGEQFF.

V gene TRBV6-5 combines with J gene TRBJ2-3, with D perhaps TRBD1 (5 bases). Trimming took 2 bases from V and 10 from J, leaving 13 bases between them. There are 13 residues in the CDR3. Germline V CDR1 and CDR2: MNHEY, SVGAGI. CDR3 DNA sequence: TGTGCCAGCAGTTACCAGGGCCCCCATCCGCAGTATTTT. Amino acid sequence: CASSYQGPHPQYF.

The DNA of the CDR3 is TGTGCCACCAGCAGCGGGGGGAGCACAGATACGCAGTATTTT. Translated, it gives CATSSGGSTDTQYF. The rearrangement joins TRBV15 to TRBJ2-3, with TRBD2 matching over 7 bases. The CDR3 sequence is 14 residues long. Trimming removed 3 bases from V and 0 bases from J; junction bases left unmatched: 0. Germline V gene lookup returns CDR1 LNHNV and CDR2 YYDKDF (reference sequence).

This clone has only one observation. J is TRBJ2-2 and V is TRBV18; maybe TRBD1 (6 bases). The CDR3 is made up of 16 amino acids. Trimming shortened V by 2 bases and J by 3 bases, and 13 bases separated the two germline ends. Per germline, CDR1 KGHSH and CDR2 LQKENI. CDR3 sequence reads: CASSPSPQGYTGELFF. CDR3 sequence (DNA): TGTGCCAGCTCACCATCCCCACAGGGTTACACCGGGGAGCTGTTTTTT.

The J gene is TRBJ2-1, the V gene TRBV4-3; D perhaps matches TRBD2 (7 bases). Germline V lookup: CDR1 LGHNA, CDR2 YSLEER. This CDR3 spans 19 amino acids. Between the trimmed V and J ends, which lost 6 bases and 0 bases, there was a span of 24 bases. CDR3: CASSPRLFWRGRSYNEQFF. CDR3 bases: TGCGCCAGCAGTCCAAGATTGTTTTGGCGGGGGCGCTCCTACAATGAGCAGTTCTTC.

This clone occurred a few times. The chain is built from TRBV30 and TRBJ1-6; possibly TRBD1 for D (6 bases). The CDR3 is made up of 15 amino acids. Between the trimmed V and J ends, which lost 1 base and 5 bases, there was a span of 12 bases. The germline gives CDR1 GTSNPN, CDR2 SVGIG (reference sequence). Here the CDR3 DNA reads TGTGCCTGGAGTGCACCGACAGGAGATAATTCACCCCTCCACTTT. Translated, it gives CAWSAPTGDNSPLHF.

This chain uses TRBV28 with TRBJ1-5; no reliable D call. Looked up from germline, CDR1 is MDHEN and CDR2 is SYDVKM. With 5 bases removed from V and 7 bases from J, the gap between germline ends came to 12 bases. This CDR3 comprises 13 residues. CDR3 region: CASSRTSRQPQHF. In nucleotides, the CDR3 is TGTGCCAGCAGTCGGACGTCACGGCAGCCCCAGCATTTT.

This chain joins TRBV5-1 and TRBJ2-7, with D possibly being TRBD1 (5 bases). The ends were cut back, 0 bases at V and 5 bases at J, with 15 bases in the middle. The length of the CDR3 is 15 residues. From germline, CDR1 is SGHRS and CDR2 YFSETQ. CDR3 sequence reads: CASSLAGQGIDEQYF. The CDR3 DNA follows: TGCGCCAGCAGCTTGGCCGGGCAGGGTATCGACGAGCAGTACTTC.

The chain carries TRBV5-1 and TRBJ1-1; D uncertain. Per germline, CDR1 SGHRS and CDR2 YFSETQ. The CDR3 totals 15 residues. V was cut by 0 bases and J by 1 base, with 10 bases left in between. The CDR3 region is CASSLEGRPNTEAFF. The CDR3, as DNA: TGCGCCAGCAGCTTGGAGGGCCGACCGAACACTGAAGCTTTCTTT. Variable domain in full (rest from reference TRBV5-1 and TRBJ1-1): KAGVTQTPRYLIKTRGQQVTLSCSPISGHRSVSWYQQTPGQGLQFLFEYFSETQRNKGNFPGRFSGRQFSNSRSEMNVSTLELGDSALYLCASSLEGRPNTEAFFGQGTRLTVV.

J is TRBJ2-1 and V is TRBV5-1, with TRBD1 matching over 7 bases. From germline, CDR1 is SGHRS and CDR2 YFSETQ. The CDR3 spans 15 residues. The J segment lost 3 bases and the V segment lost 0 bases, leaving 3 bases of the junction unmatched. The DNA of the CDR3 is TGCGCCAGCAGCTTGGAAGGGACAGACTACAATGAGCAGTTCTTC. It yields the protein CASSLEGTDYNEQFF.

The V gene is TRBV28, the J gene TRBJ2-5; 7 bases line up with TRBD1. Germline-derived CDR1 and CDR2 are MDHEN and SYDVKM. The trim removed 8 bases at V and 2 bases at J, leaving 5 bases unmatched. This CDR3 is 13 amino acids long. The CDR3 DNA reads as TGTGCCAGCCGTGGGACAGCTCAAGAGACCCAGTACTTC. Encoded protein: CASRGTAQETQYF.

The chain is built from TRBV10-3 and TRBJ2-2; 9 bases fit TRBD1. V lost 9 bases and J lost 3; bases outside the gene matches: 5. CDR1 is ENHRY and CDR2 is SYGVKD in the germline V gene. The CDR3 has 14 amino acids. In DNA, the CDR3 is TGTGCCATTACAGGGGGCCTGGACACCGGGGAGCTGTTTTTT. Amino acids: CAITGGLDTGELFF.

V usage is TRBV5-6 and J usage is TRBJ1-6; 11 bases are shared with TRBD1. The CDR3 loop spans 17 amino acids. The germline V gene encodes CDR1 SGHDT and CDR2 YYEEEE. V gave up 4 bases and J gave up 7 bases; unmatched junction bases: 10. CDR3 loop: CASSPGTGGFWNSPLHF. The CDR3, as DNA: TGTGCCAGCAGCCCGGGGACAGGGGGTTTTTGGAATTCACCCCTCCACTTT.

The rearrangement links TRBV7-9 to TRBJ2-1; 8 bases fit TRBD2. V was pared by 4 bases and J by 4 bases, with 6 bases of the junction left unmatched. Germline CDR1 is SEHNR and CDR2 is FQNEAQ (reference sequence). This CDR3 has 15 amino acids. The CDR3 DNA reads TGTGCCAGCAGCTACAGCGGGGGAGTGTACAATGAGCAGTTCTTC. Translated, it gives CASSYSGGVYNEQFF.

This chain connects TRBV5-4 to TRBJ2-5; no firm D call. This CDR3 has 13 residues. CDR1 SGHNT and CDR2 YYREEE come from the germline V gene (reference sequence). Trimming removed 0 bases from V and 10 bases from J, with 13 bases in between. CDR3 protein: CASSLERAGSQYF. DNA of the CDR3: TGTGCCAGCAGCTTGGAGCGAGCAGGCAGCCAGTACTTC. Variable domain in full (rest from reference TRBV5-4 and TRBJ2-5): ETGVTQSPTHLIKTRGQQVTLRCSSQSGHNTVSWYQQALGQGPQFIFQYYREEENGRGNFPPRFSGLQFPNYSSELNVNALELDDSALYLCASSLERAGSQYFGPGTRLLVL.

In its sample, this clone was seen a few times. The V call is TRBV7-6, the J call TRBJ2-2; no clear D. V was trimmed by 1 base and J by 4 bases, leaving 7 bases between them. Germline assignment: CDR1 SGHVS and CDR2 FNYEAQ. This CDR3 has 14 amino acids. The CDR3 coding sequence is TGTGCCAGCAGCTTAGACGGGTTCACCGGGGAGCTGTTTTTT. This encodes CASSLDGFTGELFF.

J is TRBJ2-5 and V is TRBV28, with a possible D match to TRBD1 (6 bases). CDR3 size: 17 residues. V was clipped by 4 bases and J by 0 bases, with 18 bases between them. The germline V gene has CDR1 MDHEN and CDR2 SYDVKM. The CDR3 loop is CASSSLPGQSYQETQYF. DNA for the CDR3: TGTGCCAGCAGTTCATTACCAGGACAGTCCTACCAAGAGACCCAGTACTTC. Together with reference TRBV28 and TRBJ2-5, the CDR3 gives the full variable domain: DVKVTQSSRYLVKRTGEKVFLECVQDMDHENMFWYRQDPGLGLRLIYFSYDVKMKEKGDIPEGYSVSREKKERFSLILESASTNQTSMYLCASSSLPGQSYQETQYFGPGTRLLVL.

This clone occurred once. The chain carries TRBV7-2 and TRBJ2-1; perhaps TRBD2 as D (6 bases). V lost 3 bases and J lost 9, with 12 bases in between. Germline assignment: CDR1 SGHTA and CDR2 FQGNSA. The CDR3 has 13 amino acids. The CDR3 coding sequence is TGTGCCAGCAGCTTTTTCGGTAGCGGTGAGCAGTTCTTC. Protein sequence: CASSFFGSGEQFF.